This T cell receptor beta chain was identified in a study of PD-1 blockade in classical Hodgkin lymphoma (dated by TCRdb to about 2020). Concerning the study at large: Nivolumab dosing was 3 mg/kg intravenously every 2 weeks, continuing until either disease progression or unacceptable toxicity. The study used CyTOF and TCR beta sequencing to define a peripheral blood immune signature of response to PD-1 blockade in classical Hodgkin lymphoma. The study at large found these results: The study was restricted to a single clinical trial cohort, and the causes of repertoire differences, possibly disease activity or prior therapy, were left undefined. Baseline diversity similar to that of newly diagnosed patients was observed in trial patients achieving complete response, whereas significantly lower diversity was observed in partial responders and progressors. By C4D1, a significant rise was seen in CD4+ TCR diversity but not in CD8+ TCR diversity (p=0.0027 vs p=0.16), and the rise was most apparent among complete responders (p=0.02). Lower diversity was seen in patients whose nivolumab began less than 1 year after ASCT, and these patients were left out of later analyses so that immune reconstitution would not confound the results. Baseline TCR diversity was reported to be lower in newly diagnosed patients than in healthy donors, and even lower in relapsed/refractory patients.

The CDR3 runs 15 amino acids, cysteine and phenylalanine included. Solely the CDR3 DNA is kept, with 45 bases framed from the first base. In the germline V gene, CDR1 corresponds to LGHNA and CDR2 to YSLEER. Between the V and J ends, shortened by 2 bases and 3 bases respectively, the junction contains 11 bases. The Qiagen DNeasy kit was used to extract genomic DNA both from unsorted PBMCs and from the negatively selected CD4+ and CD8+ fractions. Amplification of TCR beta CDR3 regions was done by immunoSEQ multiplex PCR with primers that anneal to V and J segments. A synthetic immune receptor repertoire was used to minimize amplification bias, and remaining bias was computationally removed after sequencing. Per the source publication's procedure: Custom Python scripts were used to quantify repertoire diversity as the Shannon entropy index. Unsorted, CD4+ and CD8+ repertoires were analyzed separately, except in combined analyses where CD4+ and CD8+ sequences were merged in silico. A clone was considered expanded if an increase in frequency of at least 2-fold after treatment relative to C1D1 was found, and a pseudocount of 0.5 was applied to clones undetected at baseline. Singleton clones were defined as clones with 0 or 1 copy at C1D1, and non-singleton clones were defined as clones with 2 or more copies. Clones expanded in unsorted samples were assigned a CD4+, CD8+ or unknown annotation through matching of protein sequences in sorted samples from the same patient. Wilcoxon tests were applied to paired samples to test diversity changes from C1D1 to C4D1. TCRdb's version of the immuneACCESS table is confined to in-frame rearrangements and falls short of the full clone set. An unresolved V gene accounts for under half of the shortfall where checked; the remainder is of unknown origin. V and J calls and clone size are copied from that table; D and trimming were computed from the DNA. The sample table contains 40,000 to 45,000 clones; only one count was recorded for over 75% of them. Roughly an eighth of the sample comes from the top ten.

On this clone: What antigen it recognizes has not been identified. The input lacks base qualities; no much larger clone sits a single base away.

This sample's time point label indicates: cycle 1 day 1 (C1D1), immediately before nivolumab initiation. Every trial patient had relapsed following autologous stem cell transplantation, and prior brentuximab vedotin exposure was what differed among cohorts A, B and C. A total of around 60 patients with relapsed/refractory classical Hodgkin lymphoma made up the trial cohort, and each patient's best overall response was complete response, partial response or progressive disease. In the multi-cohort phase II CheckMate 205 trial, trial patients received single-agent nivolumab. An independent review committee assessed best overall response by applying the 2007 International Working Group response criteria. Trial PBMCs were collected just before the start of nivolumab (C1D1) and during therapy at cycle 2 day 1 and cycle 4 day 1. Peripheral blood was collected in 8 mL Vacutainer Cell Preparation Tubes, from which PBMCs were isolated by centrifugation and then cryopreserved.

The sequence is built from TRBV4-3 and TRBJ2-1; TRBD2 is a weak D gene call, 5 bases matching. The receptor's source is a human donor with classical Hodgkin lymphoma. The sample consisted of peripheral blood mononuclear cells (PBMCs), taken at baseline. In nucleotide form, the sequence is TGCGCCAGCAGCCAAATAAGCGGAGGCTACAATGAGCAGTTCTTC. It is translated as CASSQISGGYNEQFF.